A single sample is the source of the 31 T cell receptor beta chains below, sequenced in a study of beta chain features in type 1 diabetes. Overall study results and limits: Moderate yet significant TCRB CDR3 shortening was seen in Type 1 diabetes patients in all four CD4+ subsets.

cDNA synthesis used the whole RNA isolate, giving expressed TCRB sequences. The method was immunoSEQ multiplex PCR; TCRdb's version includes in-frame clones alone and lacks a portion of them. The data show some 17,000 clones, roughly three quarters seen once. What these receptors recognize is not known. Sample: stem cell memory CD4+ T cells from blood. These receptors were obtained from a man aged 25 to 45 with type 1 diabetes.

This sequence joins TRBV19 and TRBJ2-5, with TRBD2 matching over 8 bases. CDR3 length: 15 amino acids. Unmatched junction bases numbered 5, after V lost 0 bases and J lost 5 bases. The V gene's germline CDR1 is LNHDA and CDR2 SQIVND (reference sequence). The CDR3 loop reads CASSIEAGGPETQYF. The CDR3 nucleotides read TGTGCCAGTAGTATAGAGGCGGGGGGCCCGGAGACCCAGTACTTC.

This clone was recorded only once. The chain has TRBV10-3 and TRBJ1-1, with a weak D call TRBD1 (5 bases). The CDR3 runs 15 residues. V was trimmed by 0 bases and J by 1 base, leaving 9 bases between them. Per the germline V gene, CDR1 is ENHRY and CDR2 is SYGVKD. CDR3 protein: CAISESRQGNTEAFF. The CDR3 DNA reads TGTGCCATCAGTGAGTCGCGGCAGGGGAACACTGAAGCTTTCTTT.

The chain couples TRBV7-9 to TRBJ1-1, with TRBD1 identical over 8 bases. The CDR3 length is 14 residues. The V gene's germline CDR1 is SEHNR and CDR2 FQNEAQ (reference sequence). With 4 bases clipped from V and 3 bases from J, the junction kept 4 bases outside the gene matches. CDR3 nucleotides: TGTGCCAGCAGCTCTCAGGGGGCATACACTGAAGCTTTCTTT. Protein sequence: CASSSQGAYTEAFF.

This chain joins TRBV5-6 and TRBJ2-4; TRBD1 matches 9 bases. The CDR3 spans 16 residues. V lost 4 bases and J lost 2; bases outside the gene matches: 7. Looked up from germline, CDR1 is SGHDT and CDR2 is YYEEEE. The CDR3 DNA reads TGTGCCAGCAGCCTGACGGGACAGGGAACCAAAAACATTCAGTACTTC. Translating gives CASSLTGQGTKNIQYF.

The table lists this clone with a few counts. The chain uses TRBV9 and TRBJ1-1; D gene uncertain. Germline values: CDR1 SGDLS, CDR2 YYNGEE. The CDR3 is 13 residues long. The V gene lost 3 bases and the J gene lost 1 base, with 7 bases spanning the gap. The CDR3 DNA follows: TGTGCCAGCAGCGCTACCCGGAACACTGAAGCTTTCTTT. It yields the protein CASSATRNTEAFF.

The chain combines TRBV7-9 with TRBJ2-1; 8 positions match TRBD2. V was pared by 1 base and J by 8 bases, with 7 bases of the junction left unmatched. The CDR3 loop spans 15 amino acids. Germline assignment: CDR1 SEHNR and CDR2 FQNEAQ (reference sequence). CDR3 protein: CASSLGSGAFDEQFF. The CDR3 DNA reads as TGTGCCAGCAGCTTAGGTAGCGGGGCCTTCGATGAGCAGTTCTTC.

CDR3 sequence: CVVEGTPALYGYTF. DNA for the CDR3: TGTGTCGTAGAGGGGACACCAGCGCTCTATGGCTACACCTTC. V is TRBV28 and J is TRBJ1-2; TRBD1 might be the D (6 bases). CDR3 length equals 14 residues. Per the germline V gene, CDR1 is MDHEN and CDR2 is SYDVKM.

The rearrangement joins TRBV30 to TRBJ1-2, with D maybe TRBD1 (5 bases). Germline V CDR1 and CDR2: GTSNPN, SVGIG (reference sequence). This CDR3 has 14 residues. Trimming took 2 bases from V and 3 from J, leaving 13 bases between them. CDR3 in DNA: TGTGCCTGGAGTTTTGGGGCCCAAGACTATGGCTACACCTTC. It encodes CAWSFGAQDYGYTF.

J is TRBJ2-7 and V is TRBV18; 13 positions match TRBD2. Germline values: CDR1 KGHSH, CDR2 LQKENI. The CDR3 runs 15 residues. V shed 4 bases, J shed 4 bases, and the junction held 4 bases outside the gene matches. The CDR3 region is CASSQLAGGRYEQYF. CDR3 nucleotide sequence: TGTGCCAGCTCACAACTAGCGGGGGGGCGGTACGAGCAGTACTTC.

The gene calls are TRBV4-1 and TRBJ1-4; a weak D match, TRBD1 (6 bases). CDR3 length: 14 amino acids. Germline V gene sequence: CDR1 MGHRA, CDR2 YSYEKL. V was pared by 4 bases and J by 8 bases, with 14 bases between. CDR3 in amino acids: CASSPPGDREKLFF. CDR3 bases: TGCGCCAGCAGCCCCCCAGGGGATCGAGAAAAACTGTTTTTT.

The chain carries TRBV7-9 and TRBJ1-1; D call uncertain. Deletions cut 1 base from V and 1 base from J, with 10 bases between. The CDR3 length is 15 residues. The germline gives CDR1 SEHNR, CDR2 FQNEAQ (reference sequence). For the CDR3, the DNA is TGTGCCAGCAGCTTAGTCTCGGCGGGGAACACTGAAGCTTTCTTT. It encodes CASSLVSAGNTEAFF.

The DNA of the CDR3 is TGTGCCAGCAGTTCCAGGAACACTGAAGCTTTCTTT. This gives the protein CASSSRNTEAFF. This rearrangement joins TRBV7-3 to TRBJ1-1; D remains ambiguous. Trimming stripped 6 bases from V and 1 base from J, with 6 bases between. CDR3 size: 12 residues. Germline CDR1 SGHTA, CDR2 FQGTGA. Looking up the rest from reference TRBV7-3 and TRBJ1-1 gives the full variable domain: GAGVSQTPSNKVTEKGKYVELRCDPISGHTALYWYRQSLGQGPEFLIYFQGTGAADDSGLPNDRFFAVRPEGSVSTLKIQRTERGDSAVYLCASSSRNTEAFFGQGTRLTVV.

J is TRBJ1-1 and V is TRBV2; D gene uncertain. Deletions cut 4 bases from V and 1 base from J, with 7 bases between. The germline V gene has CDR1 SNHLY and CDR2 FYNNEI. The CDR3 spans 13 residues. CDR3 DNA sequence: TGTGCCAGCAGTGTCACAGAGAACACTGAAGCTTTCTTT. Translation: CASSVTENTEAFF.

The chain has TRBV19 and TRBJ1-2, with 7 bases matching TRBD1. Per the germline V gene, CDR1 is LNHDA and CDR2 is SQIVND (reference sequence). This CDR3 spans 16 amino acids. V was clipped by 1 base and J by 6 bases; unmatched bases: 11. The DNA for the CDR3 is TGTGCCAGTAGTATAGTCGGAACAGGGGTTTGGAATGGCTACACCTTC. Protein sequence: CASSIVGTGVWNGYTF.

The chain employs TRBV5-6 and TRBJ2-5, with D possibly TRBD1 on 5 matching bases. The germline V and J ends were trimmed by 5 bases and 5 bases, with 19 bases remaining between them. The CDR3 has 15 amino acids. Germline assignment: CDR1 SGHDT and CDR2 YYEEEE. CDR3 DNA: TGTGCCAGCAGTTCGTCCCAAGGGGCCGTGGAGACCCAGTACTTC. Translation gives CASSSSQGAVETQYF.

The V call is TRBV19, the J call TRBJ2-1; D perhaps matches TRBD1 (5 bases). The CDR3 totals 13 residues. Between the trimmed V and J ends, which lost 7 bases and 7 bases, there was a span of 14 bases. Germline CDR1 and CDR2: LNHDA and SQIVND (reference sequence). In nucleotides, the CDR3 is TGTGCCAGTACCGGAAGGGGCATGAATGAGCAGTTCTTC. It is translated as CASTGRGMNEQFF. The variable domain in full, with the rest retrieved from reference TRBV19 and TRBJ2-1, is DGGITQSPKYLFRKEGQNVTLSCEQNLNHDAMYWYRQDPGQGLRLIYYSQIVNDFQKGDIAEGYSVSREKKESFPLTVTSAQKNPTAFYLCASTGRGMNEQFFGPGTRLTVL.

J is TRBJ1-1 and V is TRBV28, with 7 bases matching TRBD1. The CDR3 contains 15 residues. J lost 3 bases, V lost 4 bases, and 8 bases had no gene match. CDR1 MDHEN and CDR2 SYDVKM come from the germline V gene. For the CDR3, the DNA is TGTGCCAGCAGTTCTACAGGGGTGGGGTACACTGAAGCTTTCTTT. It encodes CASSSTGVGYTEAFF.

This sequence joins TRBV7-2 and TRBJ1-1, with D uncertain. The germline V and J ends were trimmed by 5 bases and 2 bases, with 12 bases remaining between them. Germline V gene data show CDR1 as SGHTA and CDR2 as FQGNSA. The CDR3 has 14 residues. In nucleotides, the CDR3 is TGTGCCAGCAGCCCGTTGGTGGCAAACACTGAAGCTTTCTTT. Protein sequence: CASSPLVANTEAFF.

This clone was recorded once. The V call is TRBV4-1, the J call TRBJ1-1; 8 bases line up with TRBD1. CDR1 and CDR2 from the germline V gene are MGHRA and YSYEKL. V lost 0 bases, J lost 8 bases, and 8 bases stayed unmatched. The CDR3 has 15 amino acids. As DNA, the CDR3 is TGCGCCAGCAGCCAAGAGGACAGGGATTTTAGAGAAGCTTTCTTT. Translated, it gives CASSQEDRDFREAFF.

The chain joins TRBV28 to TRBJ1-1; D may be TRBD1 (5 bases). The CDR3 extends over 14 amino acids. The V and J ends lost 4 bases and 3 bases respectively, with 12 bases between them. Looked up from germline, CDR1 is MDHEN and CDR2 is SYDVKM. CDR3 sequence (DNA): TGTGCCAGCAGTTCACCAGGGTGGGACACTGAAGCTTTCTTT. It specifies CASSSPGWDTEAFF.

The chain combines TRBV10-3 with TRBJ2-7, with TRBD1 identical over 9 bases. CDR3 size: 12 residues. J gave up 7 bases and V 6 bases, and 4 bases lay outside the gene matches. Germline values: CDR1 ENHRY, CDR2 SYGVKD. The chain's CDR3 is CAISGDREEQYF. The CDR3 nucleotides read TGTGCCATCAGCGGGGACAGGGAGGAGCAGTACTTC.

This sequence joins TRBV7-2 and TRBJ2-5; D remains ambiguous. Germline V gene sequence: CDR1 SGHTA, CDR2 FQGNSA. The CDR3 has 14 amino acids. Trimming took 1 base from V and 0 from J, leaving 6 bases between them. This chain's CDR3 is CASSLGQNQETQYF. DNA of the CDR3: TGTGCCAGCAGCTTAGGACAAAACCAAGAGACCCAGTACTTC.

The chain joins TRBV29-1 to TRBJ2-7; 8 nucleotides agree with TRBD1. The J segment lost 0 bases and the V segment lost 4 bases, leaving 2 bases of the junction unmatched. The CDR3 spans 13 residues. Germline lookup yields CDR1 SQVTM and CDR2 ANQGSEA. CDR3 sequence reads: CSVGQGSSYEQYF. In DNA, the CDR3 is TGCAGCGTTGGACAGGGGAGCTCCTACGAGCAGTACTTC.

The CDR3 here is CASSLQGNQPQHF. The CDR3 nucleotides read TGTGCCAGCAGCTTACAGGGAAATCAGCCCCAGCATTTT. This chain joins TRBV7-2 and TRBJ1-5; D is possibly TRBD1 (5 bases). The CDR3 covers 13 residues. V dropped 2 bases and J dropped 4 bases, with 6 bases sitting between them. CDR1 and CDR2 from the germline V gene are SGHTA and FQGNSA. Together with reference TRBV7-2 and TRBJ1-5, the CDR3 gives the full variable domain: GAGVSQSPSNKVTEKGKDVELRCDPISGHTALYWYRQSLGQGLEFLIYFQGNSAPDKSGLPSDRFSAERTGGSVSTLTIQRTQQEDSAVYLCASSLQGNQPQHFGDGTRLSIL.

The gene calls are TRBV18 and TRBJ2-1; a possible D gene is TRBD1 (6 bases). From germline, CDR1 is KGHSH and CDR2 LQKENI. V dropped 6 bases and J dropped 11 bases, with 17 bases sitting between them. This CDR3 comprises 13 residues. CDR3 sequence reads: CASSHNREPQQFF. In nucleotides, the CDR3 is TGTGCCAGCTCCCATAACAGGGAGCCCCAGCAGTTCTTC.

This clone was observed a handful of times. The chain employs TRBV15 and TRBJ2-1, with TRBD1 matching 8 bases. Losses at the gene ends were 0 bases for V and 7 bases for J; bases not matched to a gene: 17. The V gene's germline CDR1 is LNHNV and CDR2 YYDKDF (reference sequence). This CDR3 has 19 residues. CDR3 DNA: TGTGCCACCAGCAGAGAGAGAAGAGTCGGACGGACAGGGAGAAATGAGCAGTTCTTC. This gives the protein CATSRERRVGRTGRNEQFF.

The genes are TRBV27 and TRBJ1-6; 8 positions match TRBD1. The length of the CDR3 is 15 residues. Germline V gene data show CDR1 as MNHEY and CDR2 as SMNVEV (reference sequence). J was trimmed by 12 bases and V by 6 bases; bases with no gene match: 13. CDR3 bases: TGTGCCAGCAGCCGAATGACAGGGGCAAGGGGACCCCTCCACTTT. This gives the protein CASSRMTGARGPLHF.

The gene calls are TRBV5-1 and TRBJ1-4; D might be TRBD1 (6 bases). The germline V gene has CDR1 SGHRS and CDR2 YFSETQ. The germline V and J ends were trimmed by 4 bases and 4 bases, with 11 bases remaining between them. The length of the CDR3 is 14 residues. As DNA, the CDR3 is TGCGCCAGCAGCCCTGGACAGAGTAATGAAAAACTGTTTTTT. Its protein product is CASSPGQSNEKLFF.

DNA of the CDR3: TGTGCCATCAGTGAGTCGGAGGGTGGCTACACCTTC. Protein product: CAISESEGGYTF. The chain links TRBV10-3 to TRBJ1-2; D call uncertain. Trimming stripped 0 bases from V and 7 bases from J, with 6 bases between. Germline V gene lookup returns CDR1 ENHRY and CDR2 SYGVKD. The CDR3 has 12 residues.

This chain connects TRBV28 to TRBJ1-2; D not resolved. Trimming took 4 bases from V and 4 from J, leaving 10 bases between them. The germline V gene encodes CDR1 MDHEN and CDR2 SYDVKM. This CDR3 is 13 amino acids long. The DNA of the CDR3 is TGTGCCAGCAGTTCCCAGATCAGCTATGGCTACACCTTC. Residues: CASSSQISYGYTF.

This clone was observed a few times. CDR3 loop: CSVTTGAPNQPQHF. CDR3 nucleotide sequence: TGCAGCGTAACGACAGGGGCCCCCAATCAGCCCCAGCATTTT. The chain combines TRBV29-1 with TRBJ1-5; 8 bases agree with TRBD1. Unmatched junction bases numbered 7, after V lost 6 bases and J lost 3 bases. Per the germline V gene, CDR1 is SQVTM and CDR2 is ANQGSEA. The length of the CDR3 is 14 residues.